This is a list of T cell receptor beta chains from one sample in a study of shared clonotypes between healthy human individuals. The table came from immunoSEQ multiplex PCR; TCRdb's copy has only in-frame clones and leaves some out. Among about 2 million clones, around 95% were seen once, and the ten largest hold 0.1% to 0.15%. Input material: naive CD4+ T cells sorted from blood. These receptors were obtained from a man aged 18 to 29 in good health. The CDR3 runs from the conserved cysteine through the conserved F or W. A D gene is named only where the DNA matches it firmly.

CASSEAHWAGGQSEQFF TGTGCCAGCAGTGAAGCCCATTGGGCGGGAGGGCAAAGTGAGCAGTTCTTC TRBJ2-1 TRBD2 TRBV2
CASSQDWGEGYGYTF TGCGCCAGCAGCCAAGATTGGGGGGAGGGCTATGGCTACACCTTC TRBJ1-2 . TRBV4-1
CASSTPTDTQYF TGCGCCAGCAGCACGCCGACAGATACGCAGTATTTT TRBJ2-3 . TRBV5-1
CASSLAPDLLTSPLHF TGTGCCAGCAGCTTAGCGCCGGATTTGTTAACTTCACCCCTCCACTTT TRBJ1-6 . TRBV7-8
CASSLGQLSSYEQYF TGTGCCAGCAGCTTAGGTCAGCTTTCCTCCTACGAGCAGTACTTC TRBJ2-7 . TRBV7-9
CASSLLPGDGYGYTF TGTGCCAGCAGTTTACTCCCCGGGGATGGCTATGGCTACACCTTC TRBJ1-2 . TRBV28
CASSESPGDETQYF TGCGCCAGCAGTGAGTCCCCAGGGGACGAGACCCAGTACTTC TRBJ2-5 . TRBV10-1
CASSLDRTSVHEQFF TGTGCCAGCAGCTTAGATCGGACTAGCGTCCATGAGCAGTTCTTC TRBJ2-1 TRBD2 TRBV11-2
CASRSPDSNTEAFF TGTGCCAGCAGATCGCCGGACTCGAACACTGAAGCTTTCTTT TRBJ1-1 . TRBV5-6
CASSLGLDSREKLFF TGTGCTAGCAGCTTAGGATTGGACAGCAGAGAAAAACTGTTTTTT TRBJ1-4 . TRBV7-7
CASSLWKNTEAFF TGTGCCAGCAGCCTATGGAAAAACACTGAAGCTTTCTTT TRBJ1-1 . TRBV6-5
CASSLDTGGNQPQHF TGCGCCAGCAGCTTGGATACAGGGGGCAATCAGCCCCAGCATTTT TRBJ1-5 TRBD1 TRBV5-1
CASSHWTGPSGANVLTF TGTGCCAGCAGCCATTGGACAGGGCCCTCTGGGGCCAACGTCCTGACTTTC TRBJ2-6 TRBD1 TRBV11-2
CASSKQGMNTEAFF TGTGCCAGCAGCAAACAGGGTATGAACACTGAAGCTTTCTTT TRBJ1-1 . TRBV7-2
CASSLQGSGYEQYF TGTGCCAGCAGCTTACAGGGAAGTGGCTACGAGCAGTACTTC TRBJ2-7 . TRBV11-3
CASSQGGGGYTF TGTGCCAGCTCACAGGGAGGTGGTGGCTACACCTTC TRBJ1-2 . TRBV28
CSVDFVETQYF TGCAGCGTTGACTTCGTGGAGACCCAGTACTTC TRBJ2-5 . TRBV29-1